These 13 T cell receptor beta chains share one sample of origin, sequenced in a study of regulatory T cells in long-lasting Graves disease. Time point of the sample: persistent/refractory GD, antithyroid drugs over 5 years with positive TRAb. Scientists built the TCR library using RNA that was extracted from PBMCs. HTBI primers from iRepertoire and Arm-PCR of CDR3 regions yielded the TCR beta libraries. TCRdb ran MiXCR on the multiplex PCR reads and lists one entry per CDR3 protein. The sample holds 400,000 or so distinct CDR3 sequences, around a quarter seen once. This sample comprised peripheral blood mononuclear cells (PBMCs), obtained when the disease was refractory, from a patient treated with antithyroid drugs. The source of these receptors is a female donor with Graves disease.

This clonotype was seen repeatedly, ten times or more. The rearrangement uses TRBV2 and TRBJ2-7; D unresolved. The CDR3 covers 14 residues. Germline loops: CDR1 SNHLY, CDR2 FYNNEI. V was shortened by 4 bases and J by 6 bases, with 16 bases between the two germline ends. The CDR3 loop reads CASSVPQAHGEQYF. The CDR3 nucleotides read TGTGCCAGCAGTGTCCCCCAAGCGCATGGCGAGCAGTACTTC.

A note on this clonotype: Just one base apart from a much larger clone, this may be a read error. The conserved phenylalanine or tryptophan is not found at the CDR3 terminus, so this likely reflects a read error. The chain recombines TRBV15 with TRBJ1-1, with TRBD1 matching over 10 bases. The ends lost 4 bases at V and 9 bases at J; junction bases unmatched: 14. Germline V CDR1 and CDR2: LNHNV, YYDKDF (reference sequence). This CDR3 contains 16 residues. This CDR3 reads CATSIESGTGVQKAFS. The CDR3 DNA reads as TGTGCCACCAGCATCGAATCCGGGACAGGGGTTCAAAAAGCTTTCTCT.

This clonotype was detected once. The chain is built from TRBV6-1 and TRBJ2-2; perhaps TRBD2 as D (6 bases). Trimming removed 6 bases from V and 10 bases from J, with 15 bases in between. The CDR3 has 13 amino acids. CDR1 is MNHNS, CDR2 SASEGT, per germline. CDR3 sequence: CASRRRALEELFF. The DNA for the CDR3 is TGTGCCAGCAGACGGAGGGCTTTGGAGGAGCTGTTTTTT.

This clonotype was seen repeatedly, ten times or more. The chain couples TRBV6-2 or TRBV6-3 to TRBJ2-1; 7 bases fit TRBD2. The germline V gene encodes CDR1 MNHEY and CDR2 SVGEGT. The junction had 2 bases not matched to a gene; V was cut back by 2 bases and J by 1 base. There are 15 residues in the CDR3. The chain's CDR3 is CASSYDGRSYNEQFF. As DNA, the CDR3 is TGTGCCAGCAGTTACGACGGGAGGTCCTACAATGAGCAGTTCTTC.

This clonotype was counted ten times or more. The chain carries TRBV2 and TRBJ2-2; no firm D call. Per the germline V gene, CDR1 is SNHLY and CDR2 is FYNNEI. Deletions cut 1 base from V and 4 bases from J, with 10 bases between. The CDR3 contains 15 residues. CDR3 sequence reads: CASSEGSTSTGELFF. Written as DNA, the CDR3 is TGTGCCAGCAGTGAAGGGAGTACGAGCACCGGGGAGCTGTTTTTT. The entire variable domain, with the rest obtained from reference TRBV2 and TRBJ2-2, is as follows: EPEVTQTPSHQVTQMGQEVILRCVPISNHLYFYWYRQILGQKVEFLVSFYNNEISEKSEIFDDQFSVERPDGSNFTLKIRSTKLEDSAMYFCASSEGSTSTGELFFGEGSRLTVL.

This clonotype was seen only a few times. This rearrangement joins TRBV6-2 or TRBV6-3 to TRBJ1-1; the match to TRBD1 covers 8 bases. Per germline, CDR1 MNHEY and CDR2 SVGEGT. V gave up 0 bases and J gave up 8 bases; unmatched junction bases: 5. The CDR3 is 14 residues long. The CDR3 region has the DNA TGTGCCAGCAGTTACTCAGGACAGGGAAGAGAAGCTTTCTTT. It is translated as CASSYSGQGREAFF.

This clonotype has a count of ten or more. This chain uses TRBV2 with TRBJ1-5; the D gene is possibly TRBD1 (5 bases). This CDR3 is 13 amino acids long. CDR1 is SNHLY, CDR2 FYNNEI, per germline. Between the trimmed V and J ends, which lost 3 bases and 7 bases, there was a span of 10 bases. In DNA, the CDR3 is TGTGCCAGCAGTGAGGGGGGAGGCCAGCCCCAGCATTTT. This gives the protein CASSEGGGQPQHF.

This clonotype appeared many times. The J gene is TRBJ2-5, the V gene TRBV3-1, with a weak D call TRBD2 (5 bases). CDR3 length equals 16 residues. The germline V gene encodes CDR1 LGHDT and CDR2 YNNKEL (reference sequence). Trimming pared 4 bases from V and 0 bases from J, leaving 15 bases between. The CDR3 DNA follows: TGTGCCAGCAGCCGCACGGGTAGCGTAAACCAAGAGACCCAGTACTTC. Residues: CASSRTGSVNQETQYF.

This clonotype has only a few counts. The chain recombines TRBV15 with TRBJ2-2, with unresolved D. Trimming took 6 bases from V and 3 from J, leaving 11 bases between them. Germline V gene data show CDR1 as LNHNV and CDR2 as YYDKDF (reference sequence). The CDR3 totals 14 residues. CDR3: CATRRQPYTGELFF. CDR3 coding DNA: TGTGCCACCAGGCGGCAGCCATACACCGGGGAGCTGTTTTTT.

This clonotype was picked up many times. The J gene is TRBJ1-5, the V gene TRBV24-1; D may be TRBD1 (5 bases). Trimming removed 5 bases from V and 3 bases from J, with 13 bases in between. Per the germline V gene, CDR1 is KGHDR and CDR2 is SFDVKD. The CDR3 extends over 15 amino acids. Here the CDR3 reads CATSAQGDINQPQHF. The CDR3 DNA is TGTGCCACCAGTGCTCAGGGTGATATCAATCAGCCCCAGCATTTT.

The CDR3 nucleotides are TGTGCCAGTAGTATAACGCGGGGGCGAAGGACTGAAGCTTTCTTT. Translation gives CASSITRGRRTEAFF. The J gene is TRBJ1-1, the V gene TRBV19, with D possibly being TRBD1 (6 bases). Trimming cost V 2 bases and J 5 bases, with 15 bases left between them. The CDR3 consists of 15 residues. Germline CDR1 LNHDA, CDR2 SQIVND (reference sequence).

With regard to this clonotype: A much larger clonotype is one base distant, so this may be a read error. This sequence joins TRBV12-3 or TRBV12-4 and TRBJ1-5; the D gene is possibly TRBD1 (6 bases). The CDR3 spans 14 residues. V lost 6 bases and J 7 bases, leaving 16 bases between the germline ends. CDR3 nucleotides: TGTGCCAGCAGACTAGGGGGGGGGGGGCAGCCCCAGCATTTT. It yields the protein CASRLGGGGQPQHF.

This clonotype came up many times. The rearrangement links TRBV7-9 to TRBJ1-2; TRBD1 is a possible D gene (6 bases). This CDR3 has 12 amino acids. Between the trimmed V and J ends, which lost 5 bases and 3 bases, there was a span of 7 bases. The V gene's germline CDR1 is SEHNR and CDR2 FQNEAQ (reference sequence). This CDR3 reads CASSRQDYGYTF. CDR3 nucleotides: TGTGCCAGCAGCCGACAGGACTATGGCTACACCTTC. Full variable domain (outside the CDR3, taken from reference TRBV7-9 and TRBJ1-2): DTGVSQNPRHKITKRGQNVTFRCDPISEHNRLYWYRQTLGQGPEFLTYFQNEAQLEKSRLLSDRFSAERPKGSFSTLEIQRTEQGDSAMYLCASSRQDYGYTFGSGTRLTVV.